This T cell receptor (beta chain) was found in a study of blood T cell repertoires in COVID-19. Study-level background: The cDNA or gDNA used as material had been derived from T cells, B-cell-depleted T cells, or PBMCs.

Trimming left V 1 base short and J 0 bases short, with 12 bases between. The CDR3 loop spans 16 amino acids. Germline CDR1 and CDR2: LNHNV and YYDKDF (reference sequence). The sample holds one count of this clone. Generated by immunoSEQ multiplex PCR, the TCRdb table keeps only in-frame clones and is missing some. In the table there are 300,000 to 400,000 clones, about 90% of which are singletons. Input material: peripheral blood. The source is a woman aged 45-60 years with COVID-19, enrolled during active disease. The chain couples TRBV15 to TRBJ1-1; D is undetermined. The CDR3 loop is CATSRVERLLNTEAFF. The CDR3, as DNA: TGTGCCACCAGCAGAGTAGAGAGACTCTTGAACACTGAAGCTTTCTTT.